These 10 T cell receptor beta chains were all obtained from the same sample, sequenced in a study of T cells after posttransplantation cyclophosphamide. Data came from immunoSEQ multiplex PCR; TCRdb stores just in-frame clones and leaves some out. The sample shows around 23,000 clones, roughly 98% of them seen only once. The sequencing sample was made of naive CD8+ T cells sorted from PBMCs. The receptors shown here come from a man aged 35-49 years in good health, CMV-negative, and a related stem cell transplant donor.

DNA for the CDR3: TGTGCCAGCAGTTTACCCAGACTAGCGGGAGGGCCGAAGTACAATGAGCAGTTCTTC. Encoded protein: CASSLPRLAGGPKYNEQFF. The chain is built from TRBV27 and TRBJ2-1, with 14 bases matching TRBD2. With 2 bases clipped from V and 4 bases from J, the junction kept 10 bases outside the gene matches. The germline V gene has CDR1 MNHEY and CDR2 SMNVEV (reference sequence). The CDR3 length is 19 residues.

This sequence joins TRBV28 and TRBJ2-2, with TRBD1 identical over 7 bases. V was pared by 3 bases and J by 1 base, with 2 bases of the junction left unmatched. The germline CDR1 and CDR2 sequences are MDHEN and SYDVKM. The CDR3 is made up of 15 amino acids. As DNA, the CDR3 is TGTGCCAGCAGTTTCACAGGGGTGAACACCGGGGAGCTGTTTTTT. Protein: CASSFTGVNTGELFF.

The V call is TRBV29-1, the J call TRBJ2-7, with 15 bases identical to TRBD2. V was pared by 3 bases and J by 4 bases, with 7 bases of the junction left unmatched. The CDR3 consists of 16 residues. Germline V CDR1 and CDR2: SQVTM, ANQGSEA. CDR3 sequence: CSVEGLAGGQRYEQYF. The CDR3 DNA reads as TGCAGCGTTGAGGGACTAGCGGGAGGCCAACGGTACGAGCAGTACTTC.

CDR3 bases: TGTGCCAGCAGCTTGGAGACAGGGGCAAATGGCTACACCTTC. As protein: CASSLETGANGYTF. The chain combines TRBV5-6 with TRBJ1-2, with 8 bases that match TRBD1. The CDR3 loop spans 14 amino acids. Germline V CDR1 and CDR2: SGHDT, YYEEEE. The J segment lost 6 bases and the V segment lost 0 bases, leaving 4 bases of the junction unmatched.

The V call is TRBV15, the J call TRBJ1-2; possible D gene TRBD1, 5 bases. Trimming removed 3 bases from V and 1 base from J, with 12 bases in between. Germline CDR1 is LNHNV and CDR2 is YYDKDF (reference sequence). The CDR3 consists of 15 residues. The CDR3 here is CATSSPKQGNYGYTF. The CDR3 DNA reads as TGTGCCACCAGCAGCCCTAAGCAGGGTAACTATGGCTACACCTTC. Combining the CDR3 with reference TRBV15 and TRBJ1-2 gives the whole variable domain DAMVIQNPRYQVTQFGKPVTLSCSQTLNHNVMYWYQQKSSQAPKLLFHYYDKDFNNEADTPDNFQSRRPNTSFCFLDIRSPGLGDTAMYLCATSSPKQGNYGYTFGSGTRLTVV.

This clone was detected once. V is TRBV15 and J is TRBJ2-7; 12 bases fit TRBD2. Germline-derived CDR1 and CDR2 are LNHNV and YYDKDF (reference sequence). The CDR3 totals 15 residues. Germline trimming cut 1 base from V and 5 bases from J; bases unmatched to any gene: 3. CDR3 protein: CATSRVGLAGHEQYF. The CDR3 DNA reads TGTGCCACCAGCAGAGTTGGACTAGCGGGGCACGAGCAGTACTTC.

V gene TRBV30 combines with J gene TRBJ2-1; TRBD1 matches 8 bases. The CDR3 runs to 12 residues. Germline V gene data show CDR1 as GTSNPN and CDR2 as SVGIG (reference sequence). With V trimmed by 0 bases and J by 14 bases, 6 bases remained unmatched. CDR3 in DNA: TGTGCCTGGAGTGTACAGGGGGGTTCAGAGTTCTTC. Residues: CAWSVQGGSEFF.

The CDR3 region has the DNA TGTGCCAGCAGTTTAGTCGGACAGGTGACTGAAGCTTTCTTT. Translation gives CASSLVGQVTEAFF. The genes are TRBV28 and TRBJ1-1, with 7 bases lining up with TRBD1. The germline V gene encodes CDR1 MDHEN and CDR2 SYDVKM. J gave up 5 bases and V 2 bases, and 5 bases lay outside the gene matches. The CDR3 has 14 residues.

The chain carries TRBV7-9 and TRBJ2-7; D unresolved. V gave up 6 bases and J gave up 3 bases, with 6 bases separating them. Germline assignment: CDR1 SEHNR and CDR2 FQNEAQ (reference sequence). The CDR3 length is 11 residues. The CDR3 DNA is TGTGCCAGCAGACTCGGCTACGAGCAGTACTTC. Translated, it gives CASRLGYEQYF. Combining the CDR3 with reference TRBV7-9 and TRBJ2-7 gives the whole variable domain DTGVSQNPRHKITKRGQNVTFRCDPISEHNRLYWYRQTLGQGPEFLTYFQNEAQLEKSRLLSDRFSAERPKGSFSTLEIQRTEQGDSAMYLCASRLGYEQYFGPGTRLTVT.

The chain uses TRBV27 and TRBJ2-1; 11 bases fit TRBD2. Germline V gives CDR1 MNHEY, CDR2 SMNVEV (reference sequence). Trimming took 6 bases from V and 0 from J; bases not matched to a gene: 16. This CDR3 has 20 amino acids. This CDR3 reads CASRPLPGLAALSSYNEQFF. The CDR3 bases are TGTGCCAGCAGACCCCTACCGGGACTAGCGGCCCTTAGCTCCTACAATGAGCAGTTCTTC.